The T cell receptor beta chain under discussion was sequenced for a study of cytomegalovirus exposure and HLA in healthy donors. To note about this clone: The antigen is unknown.

Study-level findings and limits: Researchers catalogued over 150 TCR beta chains as cytomegalovirus-associated.

V lost 2 bases to trimming and J lost 0 bases, with 17 bases between them. CDR3 length: 19 amino acids. CDR1 is MDHEN and CDR2 is SYDVKM in the germline V gene. Generated by immunoSEQ multiplex PCR, the TCRdb table keeps only in-frame clones and is missing some. The table includes about 98,000 clones, roughly 87% detected once. Input material: PBMCs. V usage is TRBV28 and J usage is TRBJ2-6; D might be TRBD1 (6 bases). The sequence derives from a man younger than 30 in good health and CMV-seropositive. CDR3 DNA: TGTGCCAGCAGTTTAAACAGGGTTCTCTCGCCCTCTGGGGCCAACGTCCTGACTTTC. Its translation: CASSLNRVLSPSGANVLTF.